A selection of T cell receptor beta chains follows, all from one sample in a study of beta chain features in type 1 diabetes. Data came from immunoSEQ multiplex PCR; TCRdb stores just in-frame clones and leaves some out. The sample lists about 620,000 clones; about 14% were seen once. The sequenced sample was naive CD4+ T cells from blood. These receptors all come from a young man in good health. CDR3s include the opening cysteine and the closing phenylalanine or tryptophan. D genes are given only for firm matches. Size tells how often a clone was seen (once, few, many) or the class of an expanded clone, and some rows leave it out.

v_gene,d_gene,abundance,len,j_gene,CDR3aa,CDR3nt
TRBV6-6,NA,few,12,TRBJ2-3,CASSYPEGTQYF,TGTGCCAGCAGTTACCCCGAGGGTACGCAGTATTTT
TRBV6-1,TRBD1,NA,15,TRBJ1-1,CASSVGDRGNTEAFF,TGTGCCAGCAGTGTCGGCGACAGGGGGAACACTGAAGCTTTCTTT
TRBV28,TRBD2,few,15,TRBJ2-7,CASREGTSGYYEQYF,TGTGCCAGCAGAGAAGGGACTAGCGGATACTACGAGCAGTACTTC
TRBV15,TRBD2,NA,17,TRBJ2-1,CATSSSPLAGPYNEQFF,TGTGCCACCAGCAGTTCCCCTTTAGCGGGACCGTACAATGAGCAGTTCTTC
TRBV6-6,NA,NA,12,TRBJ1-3,CASSPSGNTIYF,TGTGCCAGCAGTCCCTCTGGAAACACCATATATTTT
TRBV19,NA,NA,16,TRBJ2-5,CASSQGLGVRQETQYF,TGTGCCAGTAGTCAGGGTCTCGGGGTCCGACAAGAGACCCAGTACTTC
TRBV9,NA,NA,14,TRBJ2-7,CASSAHPGGPEQYF,TGTGCCAGCAGCGCCCACCCAGGGGGGCCCGAGCAGTACTTC
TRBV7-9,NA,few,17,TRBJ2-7,CASSTRQEQGWAYEQYF,TGTGCCAGCAGCACCCGTCAAGAACAGGGATGGGCCTACGAGCAGTACTTC
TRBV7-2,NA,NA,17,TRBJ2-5,CASSLAEGDSLKKTQYF,TGTGCCAGCAGCTTAGCGGAGGGGGACAGCCTTAAAAAGACCCAGTACTTC
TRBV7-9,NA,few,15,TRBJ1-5,CASSLEGASNQPQHF,TGTGCCAGCAGCTTAGAGGGAGCGAGCAATCAGCCCCAGCATTTT
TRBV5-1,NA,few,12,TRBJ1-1,CASSGGGTEAFF,TGCGCCAGCAGCGGGGGAGGAACTGAAGCTTTCTTT
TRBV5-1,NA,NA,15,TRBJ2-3,CASSLGGGAADTQYF,TGCGCCAGCAGCTTGGGTGGAGGGGCCGCAGATACGCAGTATTTT
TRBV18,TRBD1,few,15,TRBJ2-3,CASSGWTGGADTQYF,TGTGCCAGCTCGGGCTGGACAGGGGGCGCAGATACGCAGTATTTT
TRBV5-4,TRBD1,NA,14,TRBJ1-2,CASSTGGAGYGYTF,TGTGCCAGCAGCACAGGGGGCGCCGGCTATGGCTACACCTTC
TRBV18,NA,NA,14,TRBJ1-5,CASSPTADNQPQHF,TGTGCCAGCTCACCGACAGCGGACAATCAGCCCCAGCATTTT
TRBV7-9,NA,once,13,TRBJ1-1,CASSFGMNTEAFF,TGTGCCAGCAGCTTCGGCATGAACACTGAAGCTTTCTTT
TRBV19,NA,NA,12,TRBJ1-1,CASSIREAEAFF,TGTGCCAGTAGTATAAGGGAGGCCGAAGCTTTCTTT